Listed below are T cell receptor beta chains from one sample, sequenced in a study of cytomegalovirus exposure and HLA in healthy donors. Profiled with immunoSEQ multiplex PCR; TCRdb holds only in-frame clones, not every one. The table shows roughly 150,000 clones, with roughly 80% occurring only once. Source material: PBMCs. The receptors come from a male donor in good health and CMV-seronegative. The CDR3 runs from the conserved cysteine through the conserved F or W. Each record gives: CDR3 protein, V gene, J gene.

CDR3aa: CAISDPDIWTGEHRTGNTIYF
v_gene: TRBV10-3
j_gene: TRBJ1-3

CDR3aa: CASSMQAGPNDIQYF
v_gene: TRBV9
j_gene: TRBJ2-4

CDR3aa: CASSRDSYNSPLHF
v_gene: TRBV7-3
j_gene: TRBJ1-6

CDR3aa: CASSQAPPPTGGLFNEQFF
v_gene: TRBV4-1
j_gene: TRBJ2-1

CDR3aa: CASSLGRHTSRGVDYDYTF
v_gene: TRBV7-9
j_gene: TRBJ1-2

CDR3aa: CASSRTGYSYEQYF
v_gene: TRBV28
j_gene: TRBJ2-7

CDR3aa: CASSYSQGQADYEQYF
v_gene: TRBV6-5
j_gene: TRBJ2-7

CDR3aa: CASSVAEGQGLRQETQYF
v_gene: TRBV9
j_gene: TRBJ2-5

CDR3aa: CAWSVPLRAGTQYF
v_gene: TRBV30
j_gene: TRBJ2-5

CDR3aa: CASSPSLGLAGALSDEQFF
v_gene: TRBV5-4
j_gene: TRBJ2-1

CDR3aa: CASSLSTDRVATNEKLFF
v_gene: TRBV7-6
j_gene: TRBJ1-4

CDR3aa: CASSYSGGDANYGYTF
v_gene: TRBV6-5
j_gene: TRBJ1-2

CDR3aa: CASGPGYSYGYTF
v_gene: TRBV27
j_gene: TRBJ1-2

CDR3aa: CASSLKDRALF
v_gene: TRBV5-6
j_gene: TRBJ2-1

CDR3aa: CASSLTPDRQETQYF
v_gene: TRBV5-1
j_gene: TRBJ2-5